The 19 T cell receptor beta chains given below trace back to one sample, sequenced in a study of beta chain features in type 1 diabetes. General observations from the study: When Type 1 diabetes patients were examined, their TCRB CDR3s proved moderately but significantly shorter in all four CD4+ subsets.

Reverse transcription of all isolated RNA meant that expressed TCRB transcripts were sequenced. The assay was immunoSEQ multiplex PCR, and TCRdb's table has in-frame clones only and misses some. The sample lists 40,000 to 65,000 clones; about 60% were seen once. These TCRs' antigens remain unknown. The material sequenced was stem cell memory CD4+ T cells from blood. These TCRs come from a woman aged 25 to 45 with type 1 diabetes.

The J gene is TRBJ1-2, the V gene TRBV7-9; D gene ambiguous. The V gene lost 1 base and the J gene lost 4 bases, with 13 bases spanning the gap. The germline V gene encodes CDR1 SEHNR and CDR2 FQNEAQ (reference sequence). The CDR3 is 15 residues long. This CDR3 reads CASSLGLMNIYGYTF. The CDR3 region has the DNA TGTGCCAGCAGCTTAGGCCTCATGAACATCTATGGCTACACCTTC.

CDR3 protein: CASSLVYSSGSYNEQFF. CDR3 DNA sequence: TGTGCCAGCAGCTTGGTGTATTCTAGCGGCTCCTACAATGAGCAGTTCTTC. The chain joins TRBV5-8 to TRBJ2-1, with TRBD2 matching 7 bases. The CDR3 spans 17 residues. Germline CDR1 is SGHTS and CDR2 is YDEGEE. The V gene end was trimmed by 0 bases and the J gene end by 0 bases; junction bases not matched to a gene: 6.

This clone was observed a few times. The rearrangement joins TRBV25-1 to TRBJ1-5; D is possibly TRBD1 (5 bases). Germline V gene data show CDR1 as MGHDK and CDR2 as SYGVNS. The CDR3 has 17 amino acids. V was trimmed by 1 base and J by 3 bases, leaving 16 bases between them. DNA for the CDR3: TGTGCCAGCAGTGAATCGGGGAGGGGTGGGGACAATCAGCCCCAGCATTTT. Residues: CASSESGRGGDNQPQHF.

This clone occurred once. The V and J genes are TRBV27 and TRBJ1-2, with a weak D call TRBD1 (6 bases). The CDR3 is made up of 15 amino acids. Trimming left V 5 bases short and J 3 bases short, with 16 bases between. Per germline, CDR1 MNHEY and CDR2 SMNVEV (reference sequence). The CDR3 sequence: CASSPSGGRDYGYTF. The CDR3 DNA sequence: TGTGCCAGCAGTCCCTCGGGGGGGCGCGACTATGGCTACACCTTC.

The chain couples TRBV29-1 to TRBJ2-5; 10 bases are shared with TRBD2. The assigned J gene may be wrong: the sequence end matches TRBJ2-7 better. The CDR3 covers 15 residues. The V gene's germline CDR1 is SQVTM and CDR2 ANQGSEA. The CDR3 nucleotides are TGCAGCGTTCCCAGCGGGAGGGCCTTTGGATCCGAGCAGTACTTC. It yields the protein CSVPSGRAFGSEQYF.

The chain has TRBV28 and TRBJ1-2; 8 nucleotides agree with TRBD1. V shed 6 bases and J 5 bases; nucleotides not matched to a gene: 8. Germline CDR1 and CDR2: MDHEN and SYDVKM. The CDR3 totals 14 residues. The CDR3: CASSQGAKRYGYTF. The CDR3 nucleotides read TGTGCCAGCAGCCAGGGGGCGAAGAGGTATGGCTACACCTTC.

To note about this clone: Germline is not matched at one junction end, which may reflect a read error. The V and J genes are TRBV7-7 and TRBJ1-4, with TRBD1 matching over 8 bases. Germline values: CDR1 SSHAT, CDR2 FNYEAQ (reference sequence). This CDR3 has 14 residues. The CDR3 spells CASSAGTGYEKLFF. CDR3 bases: TGTGCTAGCAGCGCCGGGACAGGTTACGAAAAACTGTTTTTT.

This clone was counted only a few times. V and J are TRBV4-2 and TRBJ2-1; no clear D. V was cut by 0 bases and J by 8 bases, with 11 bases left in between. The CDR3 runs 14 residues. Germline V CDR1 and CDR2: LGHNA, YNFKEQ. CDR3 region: CASSQDLPTYEQFF. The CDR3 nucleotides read TGTGCCAGCAGCCAAGACCTCCCCACTTATGAGCAGTTCTTC.

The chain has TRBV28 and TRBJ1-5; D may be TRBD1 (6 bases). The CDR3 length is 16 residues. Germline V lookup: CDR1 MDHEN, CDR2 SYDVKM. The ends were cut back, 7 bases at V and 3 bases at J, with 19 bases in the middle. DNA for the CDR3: TGTGCCAGCACTCGAAATCCGGGACACCCCAATCAGCCCCAGCATTTT. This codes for CASTRNPGHPNQPQHF. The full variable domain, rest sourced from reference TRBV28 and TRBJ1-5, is DVKVTQSSRYLVKRTGEKVFLECVQDMDHENMFWYRQDPGLGLRLIYFSYDVKMKEKGDIPEGYSVSREKKERFSLILESASTNQTSMYLCASTRNPGHPNQPQHFGDGTRLSIL.

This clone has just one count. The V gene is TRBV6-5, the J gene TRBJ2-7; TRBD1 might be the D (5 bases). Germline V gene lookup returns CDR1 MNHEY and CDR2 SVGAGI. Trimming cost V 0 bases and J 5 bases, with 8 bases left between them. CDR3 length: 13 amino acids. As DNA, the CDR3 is TGTGCCAGCAGTTACTCGATCAGGGACGAGCAGTACTTC. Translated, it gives CASSYSIRDEQYF.

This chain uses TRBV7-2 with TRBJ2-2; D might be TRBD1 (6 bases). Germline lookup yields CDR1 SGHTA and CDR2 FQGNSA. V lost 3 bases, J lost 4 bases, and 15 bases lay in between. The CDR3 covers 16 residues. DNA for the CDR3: TGTGCCAGCAGCTTGGGCTCTCAGGGGTTCACCGGGGAGCTGTTTTTT. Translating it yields CASSLGSQGFTGELFF.

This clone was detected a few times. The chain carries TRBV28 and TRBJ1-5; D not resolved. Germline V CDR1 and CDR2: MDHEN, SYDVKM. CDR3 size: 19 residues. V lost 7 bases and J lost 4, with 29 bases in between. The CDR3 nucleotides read TGTGCCAGCACCGATCTTGCCACGGGGAGAGGTTTAGCAAATCAGCCCCAGCATTTT. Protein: CASTDLATGRGLANQPQHF.

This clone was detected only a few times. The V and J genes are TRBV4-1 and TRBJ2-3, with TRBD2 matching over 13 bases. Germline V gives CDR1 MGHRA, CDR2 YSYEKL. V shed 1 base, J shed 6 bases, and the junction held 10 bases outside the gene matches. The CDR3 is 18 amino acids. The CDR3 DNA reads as TGCGCCAGCAGCCAAGGCCCCAGGACTAGCGGGAGCCGTGATACGCAGTATTTT. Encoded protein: CASSQGPRTSGSRDTQYF.

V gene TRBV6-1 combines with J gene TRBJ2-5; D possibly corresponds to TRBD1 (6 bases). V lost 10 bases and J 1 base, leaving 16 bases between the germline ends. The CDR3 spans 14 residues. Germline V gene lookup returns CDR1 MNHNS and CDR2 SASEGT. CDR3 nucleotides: TGTGCCACCTCGGGACACCTAACCCAAGAGACCCAGTACTTC. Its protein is CATSGHLTQETQYF.

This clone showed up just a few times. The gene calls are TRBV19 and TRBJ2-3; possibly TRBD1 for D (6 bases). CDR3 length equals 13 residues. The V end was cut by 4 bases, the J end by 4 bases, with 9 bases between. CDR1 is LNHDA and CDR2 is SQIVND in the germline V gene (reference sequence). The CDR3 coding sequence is TGTGCCAGTAGTACCCCAGGGGCAGATACGCAGTATTTT. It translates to CASSTPGADTQYF.

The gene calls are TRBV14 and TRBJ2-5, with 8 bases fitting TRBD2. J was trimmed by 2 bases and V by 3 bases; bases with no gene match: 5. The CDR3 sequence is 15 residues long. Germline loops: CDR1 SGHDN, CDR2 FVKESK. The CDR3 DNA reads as TGTGCCAGCAGCCAGGCCAGCGGGAGACAAGAGACCCAGTACTTC. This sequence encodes CASSQASGRQETQYF. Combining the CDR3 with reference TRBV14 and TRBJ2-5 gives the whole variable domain EAGVTQFPSHSVIEKGQTVTLRCDPISGHDNLYWYRRVMGKEIKFLLHFVKESKQDESGMPNNRFLAERTGGTYSTLKVQPAELEDSGVYFCASSQASGRQETQYFGPGTRLLVL.

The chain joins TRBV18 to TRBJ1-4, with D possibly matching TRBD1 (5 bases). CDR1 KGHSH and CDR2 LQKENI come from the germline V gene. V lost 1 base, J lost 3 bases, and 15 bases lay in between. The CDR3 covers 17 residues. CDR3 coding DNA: TGTGCCAGCTCACCACTTATAACGGCAGGGCCTAATGAAAAACTGTTTTTT. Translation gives CASSPLITAGPNEKLFF.

As DNA, the CDR3 is TGTGCCTGGGATCCGGGACAGGCCGGCACTGAAGCTTTCTTT. Encoded protein: CAWDPGQAGTEAFF. The chain couples TRBV30 to TRBJ1-1; 8 positions agree with TRBD1. The CDR3 contains 14 residues. The junction had 9 bases not matched to a gene; V was cut back by 5 bases and J by 4 bases. Germline CDR1 reads GTSNPN; CDR2 reads SVGIG (reference sequence).

Here the CDR3 reads CASSLGGGNTEAFF. CDR3 bases: TGTGCCAGCAGCTTAGGAGGAGGGAACACTGAAGCTTTCTTT. The V gene is TRBV11-2, the J gene TRBJ1-1; no definite D call. Trimming stripped 1 base from V and 1 base from J, with 7 bases between. CDR3 length equals 14 residues. CDR1 is SGHAT and CDR2 is FQNNGV in the germline V gene.